This entry lists 29 T cell receptor beta chains sequenced from one sample in a study of blood T cell repertoires in COVID-19. The protocol was immunoSEQ multiplex PCR, while the TCRdb copy is restricted to in-frame clones and leaves out a portion. Of hundreds of thousands of clones listed, about 86% were seen once; the top ten hold around 5.4%. The sequenced sample consisted of peripheral blood. These receptors all come from an elderly man with acute or convalescent COVID-19.

This clone was recorded once. V and J are TRBV23-1 and TRBJ1-5; no reliable D call. TRBV23-1 is reported as an ORF; its role is uncertain. Between the trimmed V and J ends, which lost 3 bases and 4 bases, there was a span of 22 bases. The CDR3 contains 18 residues. The CDR3 loop reads CASSHPPYTEGGNQPQHF. The CDR3 DNA reads TGCGCCAGCAGTCACCCCCCCTACACCGAGGGCGGGAATCAGCCCCAGCATTTT.

The chain links TRBV7-2 to TRBJ2-3; maybe TRBD2 (6 bases). Germline V gene data show CDR1 as SGHTA and CDR2 as FQGNSA. The CDR3 is 13 amino acids. Between the trimmed V and J ends, which lost 2 bases and 9 bases, there was a span of 12 bases. The CDR3 sequence: CASSLTAGNTQYF. Here the CDR3 DNA reads TGTGCCAGCAGCTTAACGGCGGGGAACACGCAGTATTTT.

The V and J genes are TRBV2 and TRBJ2-1; D is perhaps TRBD1 (5 bases). The V end was cut by 1 base, the J end by 2 bases, with 6 bases between. Germline CDR1 SNHLY, CDR2 FYNNEI. The length of the CDR3 is 14 residues. This chain's CDR3 is CASSEGTTYNEQFF. The DNA for the CDR3 is TGTGCCAGCAGTGAAGGGACAACCTACAATGAGCAGTTCTTC.

V usage is TRBV7-9 and J usage is TRBJ2-2, with 8 bases matching TRBD1. The ends lost 5 bases at V and 6 bases at J; junction bases unmatched: 8. The germline V gene encodes CDR1 SEHNR and CDR2 FQNEAQ (reference sequence). This CDR3 is built from 15 residues. CDR3 sequence: CASSPTGGGSGELFF. The CDR3 DNA reads TGTGCCAGCAGCCCCACAGGGGGTGGGTCCGGGGAGCTGTTTTTT.

The chain links TRBV5-4 to TRBJ2-7; 7 positions match TRBD2. This CDR3 has 15 amino acids. The V gene's germline CDR1 is SGHNT and CDR2 YYREEE (reference sequence). V lost 4 bases and J lost 2; bases outside the gene matches: 9. CDR3 residues: CASSGGGERAYEQYF. In nucleotides, the CDR3 is TGTGCCAGCAGCGGGGGGGGTGAGCGAGCCTACGAGCAGTACTTC. The full variable domain, its missing parts supplied by reference TRBV5-4 and TRBJ2-7, is ETGVTQSPTHLIKTRGQQVTLRCSSQSGHNTVSWYQQALGQGPQFIFQYYREEENGRGNFPPRFSGLQFPNYSSELNVNALELDDSALYLCASSGGGERAYEQYFGPGTRLTVT.

The V gene is TRBV5-1, the J gene TRBJ2-2; D is unclear. Germline V gives CDR1 SGHRS, CDR2 YFSETQ. Trimming pared 4 bases from V and 5 bases from J, leaving 12 bases between. The CDR3 totals 14 residues. CDR3 loop: CASSANPGTGELFF. The CDR3 bases are TGCGCCAGCAGCGCCAACCCCGGGACCGGGGAGCTGTTTTTT.

The V gene is TRBV3-1 (or the pseudogene TRBV3-2), the J gene TRBJ2-1; TRBD2 matches 7 bases. With 0 bases clipped from V and 9 bases from J, the junction kept 11 bases outside the gene matches. CDR3 length: 16 residues. Germline V gene data show CDR1 as LGHDT and CDR2 as YNNKEL (reference sequence). Here the CDR3 DNA reads TGTGCCAGCAGCCAAGATACGGCTAGCGGAGGGAGTGAGCAGTTCTTC. Translation: CASSQDTASGGSEQFF.

The gene calls are TRBV4-1 and TRBJ1-2; D gene uncertain. V was pared by 4 bases and J by 8 bases, with 23 bases between. Germline-derived CDR1 and CDR2 are MGHRA and YSYEKL. This CDR3 contains 16 residues. The CDR3: CASSPAGRRPFEGYTF. The CDR3 DNA sequence: TGCGCCAGCAGCCCAGCGGGCCGGAGACCTTTTGAGGGCTACACCTTC.

The chain has TRBV19 and TRBJ2-7; TRBD1 matches at 7 bases. In germline, CDR1 is LNHDA, CDR2 SQIVND (reference sequence). The CDR3 contains 13 residues. J gave up 1 base and V 5 bases, and 2 bases lay outside the gene matches. The DNA of the CDR3 is TGTGCCAGTAGTGAGGGACAGTCCTACGAGCAGTACTTC. Protein: CASSEGQSYEQYF.

The J gene is TRBJ2-1, the V gene TRBV5-1, with D perhaps matching TRBD1 (6 bases). This CDR3 region has 13 residues. Germline CDR1 and CDR2: SGHRS and YFSETQ. Trimming removed 5 bases at V and 9 bases at J, with 15 bases between. For the CDR3, the DNA is TGCGCCAGCAGGACAGGCGATGGTGGTGAGCAGTTCTTC. Its translation: CASRTGDGGEQFF.

This clone showed up just a few times. The chain links TRBV6-5 to TRBJ2-2; D not certain. Germline V gives CDR1 MNHEY, CDR2 SVGAGI. The CDR3 sequence is 14 residues long. Trimming pared 6 bases from V and 4 bases from J, leaving 12 bases between. This chain's CDR3 is CASRIDPGTGELFF. The DNA for the CDR3 is TGTGCCAGCAGGATCGACCCAGGCACCGGGGAGCTGTTTTTT.

The chain carries TRBV5-4 and TRBJ2-7; tentative D call: TRBD2 (6 bases). With 3 bases removed from V and 6 bases from J, the gap between germline ends came to 19 bases. The CDR3 is made up of 15 amino acids. Germline CDR1 SGHNT, CDR2 YYREEE (reference sequence). The CDR3 DNA reads TGTGCCAGCAGCTCCGGGACTGGGAGTATATCCGAGCAGTACTTC. This translates into CASSSGTGSISEQYF.

This chain connects TRBV6-1 to TRBJ1-1; D is possibly TRBD1 (5 bases). V was pared by 1 base and J by 11 bases, with 17 bases between. CDR3 length equals 14 residues. Per germline, CDR1 MNHNS and CDR2 SASEGT. This chain's CDR3 is CASSEGGLRAGAFF. The CDR3 DNA reads TGTGCCAGCAGTGAAGGGGGCCTTAGGGCGGGGGCTTTCTTT.

J is TRBJ1-2 and V is TRBV7-2; D might be TRBD1 (5 bases). The germline V gene encodes CDR1 SGHTA and CDR2 FQGNSA. CDR3 length: 11 residues. Trimming shortened V by 1 base and J by 8 bases, and 5 bases separated the two germline ends. In DNA form, the CDR3 reads TGTGCCAGCAGCTTAGGGGGCGGCTACACCTTC. As protein: CASSLGGGYTF.

The CDR3 DNA reads TGCGCCAGCAGCTTGTTGCCAGGGGCGTGGGAGACCCAGTACTTC. It yields the protein CASSLLPGAWETQYF. The chain has TRBV5-1 and TRBJ2-5, with D maybe TRBD1 (6 bases). Germline-derived CDR1 and CDR2 are SGHRS and YFSETQ. This CDR3 comprises 15 residues. With 1 base removed from V and 5 bases from J, the gap between germline ends came to 15 bases.

This clone has more than one count but fewer than ten. The chain recombines TRBV28 with TRBJ1-3, with a tentative D call TRBD1 (5 bases). The V and J ends lost 4 bases and 6 bases respectively, with 10 bases between them. Germline lookup yields CDR1 MDHEN and CDR2 SYDVKM. The CDR3 has 13 amino acids. CDR3 coding DNA: TGTGCCAGCAGTTCCGGGGGTTTAAACACCATATATTTT. Amino acids: CASSSGGLNTIYF.

The rearrangement links TRBV6-5 to TRBJ2-3; TRBD2 might be the D (5 bases). The length of the CDR3 is 13 residues. Germline V gives CDR1 MNHEY, CDR2 SVGAGI. With 10 bases removed from V and 5 bases from J, the gap between germline ends came to 16 bases. The CDR3 bases are TGTGCCACCCTACGGCTCGGAGGAGATACGCAGTATTTT. It encodes CATLRLGGDTQYF.

The gene calls are TRBV2 and TRBJ1-1; the match to TRBD1 covers 8 bases. Per germline, CDR1 SNHLY and CDR2 FYNNEI. This CDR3 is built from 15 residues. Trimming at V came to 5 bases and at J to 1 base, leaving 6 bases not matched to a gene. Here the CDR3 DNA reads TGTGCCAGCAGTCCTACCGGGACAGGGAACACTGAAGCTTTCTTT. Translation: CASSPTGTGNTEAFF.

The V call is TRBV5-1, the J call TRBJ1-1, with 7 nucleotides matching TRBD1. CDR3 length: 17 amino acids. Per the germline V gene, CDR1 is SGHRS and CDR2 is YFSETQ. V shed 3 bases and J 1 base; nucleotides not matched to a gene: 12. CDR3 residues: CASSWGQLILKNTEAFF. In nucleotides, the CDR3 is TGCGCCAGCAGCTGGGGACAGCTGATTCTAAAGAACACTGAAGCTTTCTTT.

This clone was observed many times. The sample holds other DNA sequences that translate to the same CDR3. The gene calls are TRBV28 and TRBJ1-5, with TRBD1 identical over 8 bases. The germline V gene encodes CDR1 MDHEN and CDR2 SYDVKM. The CDR3 covers 15 residues. Trimming cost V 6 bases and J 6 bases; bases outside gene matches: 10. The CDR3 region is CASSQTGGLGQPQHF. The DNA of the CDR3 is TGTGCCAGCAGCCAAACAGGGGGTTTAGGTCAGCCCCAGCATTTT.

This chain uses TRBV5-1 with TRBJ2-5, with D perhaps TRBD2 (5 bases). This CDR3 has 16 residues. Trimming took off 1 base at V and 2 bases at J, with 15 bases between the two ends. CDR1 is SGHRS and CDR2 is YFSETQ in the germline V gene. CDR3 in amino acids: CASSLRSGIIQETQYF. CDR3 DNA sequence: TGCGCCAGCAGCTTGCGGTCGGGGATTATTCAAGAGACCCAGTACTTC.

The chain uses TRBV5-4 and TRBJ1-3; D is perhaps TRBD1 (6 bases). The CDR3 sequence is 17 residues long. CDR1 and CDR2 from the germline V gene are SGHNT and YYREEE (reference sequence). Trimming removed 1 base from V and 0 bases from J, with 14 bases in between. CDR3 bases: TGTGCCAGCAGCTTGCGGTATGGGACACCCTCTGGAAACACCATATATTTT. It codes for CASSLRYGTPSGNTIYF. Complete variable domain (other parts from reference TRBV5-4 and TRBJ1-3): ETGVTQSPTHLIKTRGQQVTLRCSSQSGHNTVSWYQQALGQGPQFIFQYYREEENGRGNFPPRFSGLQFPNYSSELNVNALELDDSALYLCASSLRYGTPSGNTIYFGEGSWLTVV.

As concerns this clone: Other DNA variants within this sample encode the same CDR3. The CDR3 protein is CASSLGGQGYNEQFF. The CDR3 nucleotides are TGTGCCAGCAGCTTAGGGGGACAGGGATACAATGAGCAGTTCTTC. V is TRBV11-3 and J is TRBJ2-1; TRBD1 agrees at 9 bases. From germline, CDR1 is SGHNT and CDR2 YENEEA. This CDR3 has 15 residues. Trimming cost V 1 base and J 4 bases; bases outside gene matches: 2.

The CDR3 loop reads CASSIIRGRQFF. The CDR3 DNA sequence: TGTGCCAGTAGTATCATTCGGGGGAGGCAGTTCTTC. The chain has TRBV19 and TRBJ2-1, with a tentative D call TRBD2 (6 bases). Trimming took 3 bases from V and 12 from J, leaving 12 bases between them. CDR3 length: 12 residues. CDR1 LNHDA and CDR2 SQIVND come from the germline V gene (reference sequence).

The genes are TRBV6-1 and TRBJ1-2; D unresolved. CDR1 and CDR2 (germline): MNHNS, SASEGT. This CDR3 is built from 14 residues. V was trimmed by 1 base and J by 6 bases, leaving 12 bases between them. CDR3 amino acids: CASSEGRGLDGYTF. The CDR3 DNA is TGTGCCAGCAGTGAAGGGCGAGGGTTGGATGGCTACACCTTC.

The CDR3 nucleotides are TGTGCCAGCAGTGCCGGGACAGGGGGTCGGGAGCTGTTTTTT. It specifies CASSAGTGGRELFF. V and J are TRBV6-4 and TRBJ2-2; 11 nucleotides line up with TRBD1. The CDR3 has 14 residues. Per the germline V gene, CDR1 is MRHNA and CDR2 is SNTAGT. The V segment lost 4 bases and the J segment 9 bases; nucleotides outside the gene matches: 4.

This clone was detected only a few times. This chain uses TRBV28 with TRBJ2-3; 9 nucleotides align to TRBD2. V shed 0 bases, J shed 4 bases, and the junction held 2 bases outside the gene matches. There are 15 residues in the CDR3. Per germline, CDR1 MDHEN and CDR2 SYDVKM. The CDR3 reads CASSLWGLAADTQYF. CDR3 bases: TGTGCCAGCAGTTTATGGGGACTAGCTGCAGATACGCAGTATTTT.

This sequence joins TRBV6-5 and TRBJ2-7, with 9 bases aligning to TRBD1. CDR1 is MNHEY and CDR2 is SVGAGI in the germline V gene. The CDR3 loop spans 13 amino acids. Trimming at V came to 7 bases and at J to 4 bases, leaving 5 bases not matched to a gene. The CDR3 bases are TGTGCCAGCACGGGACAGGGTGGGTACGAGCAGTACTTC. Amino acids: CASTGQGGYEQYF.

This sequence joins TRBV11-2 and TRBJ2-1, with a weak D call TRBD2 (6 bases). V lost 0 bases to trimming and J lost 1 base, with 7 bases between them. Germline V gene data show CDR1 as SGHAT and CDR2 as FQNNGV. This CDR3 comprises 15 residues. The CDR3 sequence: CASSLELASYNEQFF. CDR3 nucleotides: TGTGCCAGCAGCTTAGAACTAGCATCCTACAATGAGCAGTTCTTC.